The T cell receptor beta chain described here comes from a study of blood T cell repertoires in COVID-19. The CDR3 spans 13 residues. Germline CDR1 is MNHEY and CDR2 is SVGAGI. Unmatched junction bases numbered 6, after V lost 6 bases and J lost 7 bases. Using immunoSEQ multiplex PCR, the repertoire was profiled, and TCRdb retains in-frame clones only, with some absent. The repertoire holds 150,000 to 200,000 clones, approximately 80% seen once, with approximately 10% in the top ten. The chain recombines TRBV6-5 with TRBJ1-5; 7 positions match TRBD1. This TCR was sampled from a man aged 45-65 years who had recovered from COVID-19. Sequenced sample: PBMCs or T cells enriched from blood (not recorded which). The CDR3 region has the DNA TGTGCCAGCAGCCCCGACAGGGCGCAGCCCCAGCATTTT. Protein sequence: CASSPDRAQPQHF.